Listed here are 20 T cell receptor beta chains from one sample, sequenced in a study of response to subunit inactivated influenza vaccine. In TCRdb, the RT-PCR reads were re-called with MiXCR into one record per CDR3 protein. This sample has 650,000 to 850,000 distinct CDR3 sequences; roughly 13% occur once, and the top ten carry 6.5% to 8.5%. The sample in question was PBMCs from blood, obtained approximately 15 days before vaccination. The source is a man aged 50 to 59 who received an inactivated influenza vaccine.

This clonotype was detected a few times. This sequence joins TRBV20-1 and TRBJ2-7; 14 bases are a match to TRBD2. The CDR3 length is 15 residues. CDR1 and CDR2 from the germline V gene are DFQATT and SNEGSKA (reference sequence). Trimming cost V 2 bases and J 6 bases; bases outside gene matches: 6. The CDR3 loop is CSARPGTSGSAEQYF. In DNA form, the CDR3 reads TGCAGTGCTAGACCAGGGACTAGCGGGAGTGCCGAGCAGTACTTC.

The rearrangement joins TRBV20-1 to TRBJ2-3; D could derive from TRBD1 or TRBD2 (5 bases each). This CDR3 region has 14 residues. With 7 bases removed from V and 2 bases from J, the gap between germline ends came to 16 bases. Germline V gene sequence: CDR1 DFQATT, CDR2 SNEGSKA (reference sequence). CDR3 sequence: CSVPGPLPTDTQYF. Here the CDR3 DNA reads TGCAGTGTCCCGGGACCTCTACCCACAGATACGCAGTATTTT.

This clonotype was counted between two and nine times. The CDR3 region is CASSRKTSGRAHEQFF. In DNA, the CDR3 is TGTGCCAGCAGCCGTAAGACTAGCGGGAGGGCCCATGAGCAGTTCTTC. J is TRBJ2-1 and V is TRBV3-1; 14 positions match TRBD2. CDR1 and CDR2 (germline): LGHDT, YNNKEL (reference sequence). The CDR3 sequence is 16 residues long. J was trimmed by 8 bases and V by 4 bases; bases with no gene match: 7.

CDR3 loop: CATSSQGSKGETQYF. As DNA, the CDR3 is TGTGCCACCAGCAGCCAAGGTTCAAAGGGAGAGACCCAGTACTTC. The V call is TRBV15, the J call TRBJ2-5, with D uncertain. CDR1 is LNHNV, CDR2 YYDKDF, per germline (reference sequence). Between the trimmed V and J ends, which lost 3 bases and 4 bases, there was a span of 15 bases. The CDR3 is made up of 15 amino acids.

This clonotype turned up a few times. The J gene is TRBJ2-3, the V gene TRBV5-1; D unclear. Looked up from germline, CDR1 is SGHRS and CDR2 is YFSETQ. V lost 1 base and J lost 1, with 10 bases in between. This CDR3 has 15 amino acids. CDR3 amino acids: CASSLLSSRTDTQYF. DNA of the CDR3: TGCGCCAGCAGCTTGTTGTCCAGCCGCACAGATACGCAGTATTTT. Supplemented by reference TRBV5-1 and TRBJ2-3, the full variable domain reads KAGVTQTPRYLIKTRGQQVTLSCSPISGHRSVSWYQQTPGQGLQFLFEYFSETQRNKGNFPGRFSGRQFSNSRSEMNVSTLELGDSALYLCASSLLSSRTDTQYFGPGTRLTVL.

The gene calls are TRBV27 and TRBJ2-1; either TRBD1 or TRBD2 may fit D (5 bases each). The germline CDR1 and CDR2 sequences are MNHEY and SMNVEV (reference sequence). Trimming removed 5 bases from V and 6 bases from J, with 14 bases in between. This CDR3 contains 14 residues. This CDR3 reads CASSPLGDLNEQFF. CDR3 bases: TGTGCCAGCAGTCCACTTGGGGACCTCAATGAGCAGTTCTTC.

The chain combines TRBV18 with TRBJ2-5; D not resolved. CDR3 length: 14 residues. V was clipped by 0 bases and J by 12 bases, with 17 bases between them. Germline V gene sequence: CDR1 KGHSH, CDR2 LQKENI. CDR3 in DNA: TGTGCCAGCTCACCACCGCGACCCGGTCGTCTAGAGTACTTC. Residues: CASSPPRPGRLEYF.

Here the CDR3 reads CAISEQDRMNIQYF. The CDR3 nucleotides are TGTGCCATCAGTGAGCAGGACAGGATGAACATTCAGTACTTC. This chain links TRBV10-3 with TRBJ2-4; 7 bases agree with TRBD1. J was trimmed by 7 bases and V by 2 bases; bases with no gene match: 5. The CDR3 is 14 residues long. The V gene's germline CDR1 is ENHRY and CDR2 SYGVKD.

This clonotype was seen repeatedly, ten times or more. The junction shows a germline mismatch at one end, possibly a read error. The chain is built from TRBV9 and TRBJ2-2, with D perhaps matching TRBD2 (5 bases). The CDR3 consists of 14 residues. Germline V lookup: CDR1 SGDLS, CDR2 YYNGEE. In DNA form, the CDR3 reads TGCGCCAGCAGCGTGGGAAGCGGAACCGGGGAGCTGTTTTTT. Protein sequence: CASSVGSGTGELFF.

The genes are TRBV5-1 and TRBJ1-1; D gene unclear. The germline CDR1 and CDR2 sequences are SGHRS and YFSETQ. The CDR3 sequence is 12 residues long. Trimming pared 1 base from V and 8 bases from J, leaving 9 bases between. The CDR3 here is CASSLSKTEAFF. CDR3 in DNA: TGCGCCAGCAGCTTGTCAAAGACCGAAGCTTTCTTT. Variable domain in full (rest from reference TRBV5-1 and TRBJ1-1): KAGVTQTPRYLIKTRGQQVTLSCSPISGHRSVSWYQQTPGQGLQFLFEYFSETQRNKGNFPGRFSGRQFSNSRSEMNVSTLELGDSALYLCASSLSKTEAFFGQGTRLTVV.

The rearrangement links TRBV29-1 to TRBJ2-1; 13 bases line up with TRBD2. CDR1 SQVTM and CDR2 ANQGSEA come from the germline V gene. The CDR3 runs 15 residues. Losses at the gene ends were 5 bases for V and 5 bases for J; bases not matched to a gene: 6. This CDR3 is CSVPGTSGTNNEQFF. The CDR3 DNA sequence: TGCAGCGTTCCGGGGACTAGCGGGACCAACAATGAGCAGTTCTTC.

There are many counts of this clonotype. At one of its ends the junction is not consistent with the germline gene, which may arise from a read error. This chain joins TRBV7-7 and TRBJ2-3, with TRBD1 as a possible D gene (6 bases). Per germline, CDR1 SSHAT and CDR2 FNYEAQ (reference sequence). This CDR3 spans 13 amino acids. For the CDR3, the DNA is TGTGCTAGCAGTTCAACAGGGAGAGATACGCAGTATTTT. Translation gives CASSSTGRDTQYF.

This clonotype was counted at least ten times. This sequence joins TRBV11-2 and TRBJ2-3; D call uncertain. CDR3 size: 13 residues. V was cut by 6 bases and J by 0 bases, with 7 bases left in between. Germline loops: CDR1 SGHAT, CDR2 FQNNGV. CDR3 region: CASRKLSTDTQYF. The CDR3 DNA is TGTGCCAGCAGGAAACTTAGCACAGATACGCAGTATTTT.

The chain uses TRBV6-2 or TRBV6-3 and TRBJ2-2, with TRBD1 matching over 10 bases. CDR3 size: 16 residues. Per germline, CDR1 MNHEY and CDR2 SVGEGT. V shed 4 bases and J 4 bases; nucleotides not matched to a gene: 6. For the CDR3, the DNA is TGTGCCAGCAGTTTCCGGGACAGGGGTCTCACCGGGGAGCTGTTTTTT. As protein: CASSFRDRGLTGELFF.

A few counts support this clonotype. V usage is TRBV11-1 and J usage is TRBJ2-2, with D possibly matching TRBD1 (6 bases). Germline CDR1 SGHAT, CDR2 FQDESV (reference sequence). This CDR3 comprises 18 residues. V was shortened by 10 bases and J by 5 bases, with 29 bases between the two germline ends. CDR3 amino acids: CATPTSSAGASWTGELFF. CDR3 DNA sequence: TGTGCCACCCCGACCTCCTCGGCAGGGGCCTCATGGACCGGGGAGCTGTTTTTT.

The CDR3 bases are TGCAGCGTTCGACAGTCAGTCAACACCGGGGAGCTGTTTTTT. This sequence encodes CSVRQSVNTGELFF. The V call is TRBV29-1, the J call TRBJ2-2, with D perhaps TRBD1 (5 bases). The germline CDR1 and CDR2 sequences are SQVTM and ANQGSEA. The length of the CDR3 is 14 residues. The germline V and J ends were trimmed by 5 bases and 2 bases, with 12 bases remaining between them.

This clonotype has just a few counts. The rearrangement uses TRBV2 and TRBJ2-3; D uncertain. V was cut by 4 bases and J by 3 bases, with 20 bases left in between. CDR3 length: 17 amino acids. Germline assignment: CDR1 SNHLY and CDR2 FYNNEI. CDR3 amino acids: CASSGKSGLYGTDTQYF. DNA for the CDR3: TGTGCCAGCAGTGGGAAGAGTGGCCTGTATGGGACAGATACGCAGTATTTT.

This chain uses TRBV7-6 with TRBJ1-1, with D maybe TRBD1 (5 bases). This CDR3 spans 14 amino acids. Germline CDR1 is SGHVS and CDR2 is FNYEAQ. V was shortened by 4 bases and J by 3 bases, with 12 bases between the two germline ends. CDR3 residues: CASSSGGADTEAFF. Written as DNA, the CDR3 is TGTGCCAGCAGCTCCGGGGGTGCTGACACTGAAGCTTTCTTT.

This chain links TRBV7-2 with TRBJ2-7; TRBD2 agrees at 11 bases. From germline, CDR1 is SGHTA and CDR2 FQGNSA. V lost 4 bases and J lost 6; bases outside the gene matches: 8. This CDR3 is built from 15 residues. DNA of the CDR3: TGTGCCAGCAGCTCGACTAGCGGGAACTTATTCGAGCAGTACTTC. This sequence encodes CASSSTSGNLFEQYF.

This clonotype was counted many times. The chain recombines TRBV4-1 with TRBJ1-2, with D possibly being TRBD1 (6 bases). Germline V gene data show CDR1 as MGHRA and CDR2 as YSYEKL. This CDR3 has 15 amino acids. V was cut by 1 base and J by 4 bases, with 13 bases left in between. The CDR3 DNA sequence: TGCGCCAGCAGCCAAGCCCTTACAGGGTTCTATGGCTACACCTTC. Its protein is CASSQALTGFYGYTF.